These 27 T cell receptor beta chains were sequenced from one sample in a study of T cell repertoires in cytomegalovirus infection. TCRdb called the reads again in MiXCR, with one record for every CDR3 protein. The data contain 400,000 to 550,000 distinct CDR3 sequences, approximately 11% of them singletons. What was sequenced was PBMCs. The receptor set was obtained from a human donor in good health (CMV status not recorded). Some clones in this sample may be carry-over from other donors' samples.

This clonotype was found many times. V and J are TRBV5-1 and TRBJ2-7; TRBD1 might be the D (6 bases). This CDR3 has 13 residues. Germline assignment: CDR1 SGHRS and CDR2 YFSETQ. The V end was cut by 1 base, the J end by 6 bases, with 11 bases between. The CDR3 loop is CASSLSGTSEQYF. DNA for the CDR3: TGCGCCAGCAGCTTGAGTGGGACATCCGAGCAGTACTTC.

This clonotype appeared many times. The chain combines TRBV10-3 with TRBJ2-1, with D unclear. The CDR3 has 15 amino acids. The germline CDR1 and CDR2 sequences are ENHRY and SYGVKD. V lost 3 bases to trimming and J lost 7 bases, with 16 bases between them. CDR3 sequence (DNA): TGTGCCATCAGTGACGGCGTCGCGCTTCGGAATGAGCAGTTCTTC. It codes for CAISDGVALRNEQFF.

This clonotype occurred a few times. CDR3 amino acids: CASSLDLRTGNTEAFF. The CDR3 coding sequence is TGCGCCAGCAGCTTGGACTTGAGGACAGGGAATACTGAAGCTTTCTTT. The chain is built from TRBV5-1 and TRBJ1-1; 8 nucleotides agree with TRBD1. The CDR3 runs 16 residues. From germline, CDR1 is SGHRS and CDR2 YFSETQ. V shed 0 bases and J 5 bases; nucleotides not matched to a gene: 9.

This clonotype was counted many times. The chain couples TRBV6-4 to TRBJ2-1; 12 bases are a match to TRBD2. There are 15 residues in the CDR3. The germline V gene encodes CDR1 MRHNA and CDR2 SNTAGT. The V gene end was trimmed by 4 bases and the J gene end by 8 bases; junction bases not matched to a gene: 6. CDR3 nucleotides: TGTGCCAGCAGTGCGGCTAGCGGGAGGGCCGATGAGCAGTTCTTC. It translates to CASSAASGRADEQFF.

This clonotype was observed many times. V is TRBV14 and J is TRBJ1-1; 11 nucleotides line up with TRBD1. Germline trimming cut 4 bases from V and 10 bases from J; bases unmatched to any gene: 8. Per germline, CDR1 SGHDN and CDR2 FVKESK. The CDR3 has 14 residues. The CDR3 DNA sequence: TGTGCCAGCAGCCGGGACAGGGGGTTGGATGGAGCTTTCTTT. Translation: CASSRDRGLDGAFF.

This clonotype has a count of ten or more. The CDR3 DNA sequence: TGTGCCAGCATCGACGGGCGGGAGCCCTCGAACACCGGGGAGCTGTTTTTT. It specifies CASIDGREPSNTGELFF. The chain combines TRBV12-3 or TRBV12-4 with TRBJ2-2, with 7 bases matching TRBD2. CDR3 length: 17 residues. Germline trimming cut 7 bases from V and 0 bases from J; bases unmatched to any gene: 11.

This clonotype has a count of ten or more. This rearrangement joins TRBV7-8 to TRBJ2-1; D is undetermined. CDR1 is SGHVS and CDR2 is FQNEAQ in the germline V gene. This CDR3 spans 17 amino acids. V was clipped by 6 bases and J by 5 bases, with 23 bases between them. This CDR3 is CASSLFIARMENNEQFF. DNA for the CDR3: TGTGCCAGCAGTTTATTCATTGCGAGGATGGAGAACAATGAGCAGTTCTTC.

This clonotype was picked up many times. The V call is TRBV6-5, the J call TRBJ2-5; D might be TRBD2 (5 bases). CDR1 and CDR2 (germline): MNHEY, SVGAGI. Trimming pared 0 bases from V and 5 bases from J, leaving 10 bases between. The CDR3 has 14 residues. The CDR3 spells CASSYSTNRETQYF. CDR3 nucleotide sequence: TGTGCCAGCAGTTACTCGACTAATCGGGAGACCCAGTACTTC.

In its sample, this clonotype was seen a few times. The chain joins TRBV7-9 to TRBJ1-1; TRBD1 aligns across 7 bases. Germline V gene sequence: CDR1 SEHNR, CDR2 FQNEAQ (reference sequence). The CDR3 has 13 residues. V lost 6 bases, J lost 7 bases, and 8 bases stayed unmatched. In DNA, the CDR3 is TGTGCCAGCAGTCGTGGACAGGTCGATGAAGCTTTCTTT. Protein: CASSRGQVDEAFF.

This clonotype has at least ten counts. The CDR3 sequence: CASSEALRLNTEAFF. DNA for the CDR3: TGTGCCAGCAGTGAAGCGCTCCGGTTGAACACTGAAGCTTTCTTT. The genes are TRBV6-1 and TRBJ1-1; D remains unclear. The CDR3 consists of 15 residues. Germline values: CDR1 MNHNS, CDR2 SASEGT. The V gene lost 0 bases and the J gene lost 0 bases, with 8 bases spanning the gap.

This clonotype appeared a few times. The gene calls are TRBV3-1 and TRBJ1-1, with 8 nucleotides matching TRBD1. The V and J ends lost 5 bases and 6 bases, in that order; junction bases with no gene match: 14. Germline CDR1 is LGHDT and CDR2 is YNNKEL (reference sequence). This CDR3 has 16 amino acids. The CDR3 DNA follows: TGTGCCAGCAGCAGTGCAGGGGGCTTTGGGGTCGCTGAAGCTTTCTTT. Protein: CASSSAGGFGVAEAFF.

At least ten counts were recorded for this clonotype. The chain recombines TRBV7-2 with TRBJ1-5; the D gene is possibly TRBD1 (6 bases). The CDR3 has 14 residues. CDR1 SGHTA and CDR2 FQGNSA come from the germline V gene. Trimming cost V 4 bases and J 5 bases, with 12 bases left between them. The DNA of the CDR3 is TGTGCCAGCAGCTCCCACAGGGCTCATCAGCCCCAGCATTTT. Translated: CASSSHRAHQPQHF.

Concerning this clonotype itself: The CDR3 does not end in the conserved phenylalanine or tryptophan, so this is likely a read error. The DNA is left out, because the CDR3 cannot be placed on it with certainty; the CDR3 is given as TCRdb lists it. This chain links TRBV20-1 with TRBJ1-1. The CDR3 comprises 14 residues, both ends counted. Germline V gives CDR1 DFQATT, CDR2 SNEGSKA (reference sequence). The CDR3 sequence is CSAESRGTNTEAPL.

J is TRBJ2-7 and V is TRBV20-1, with D perhaps TRBD1 (6 bases). V was shortened by 7 bases and J by 3 bases, with 16 bases between the two germline ends. The CDR3 runs 13 residues. CDR1 and CDR2 (germline): DFQATT, SNEGSKA (reference sequence). The CDR3 coding sequence is TGCAGTGTAGCTCGGACAGCGATCTACGAGCAGTACTTC. Protein: CSVARTAIYEQYF.

As DNA, the CDR3 is TGTGCCAGCAGCTTGGGGGGACAGCCAAATCAGCCCCAGCATTTT. Its translation: CASSLGGQPNQPQHF. The V gene is TRBV5-4, the J gene TRBJ1-5, with TRBD1 matching 7 bases. Per germline, CDR1 SGHNT and CDR2 YYREEE (reference sequence). The CDR3 runs to 15 residues. The V and J ends lost 0 bases and 4 bases, in that order; junction bases with no gene match: 4. The full variable domain, its missing parts supplied by reference TRBV5-4 and TRBJ1-5, is ETGVTQSPTHLIKTRGQQVTLRCSSQSGHNTVSWYQQALGQGPQFIFQYYREEENGRGNFPPRFSGLQFPNYSSELNVNALELDDSALYLCASSLGGQPNQPQHFGDGTRLSIL.

This clonotype came up many times. CDR3 loop: CASSLGGGWDIQYF. The CDR3 DNA reads TGTGCCAGCAGCTTAGGGGGGGGGTGGGACATTCAGTACTTC. V and J are TRBV7-2 and TRBJ2-4, with TRBD2 identical over 7 bases. After removal of 1 base from V and 8 bases from J, the junction contained 5 bases not matched to a gene. This CDR3 spans 14 amino acids. CDR1 SGHTA and CDR2 FQGNSA come from the germline V gene.

V and J are TRBV27 and TRBJ1-1, with 10 bases identical to TRBD1. The CDR3 runs 15 residues. Unmatched junction bases numbered 10, after V lost 4 bases and J lost 8 bases. Germline V gene sequence: CDR1 MNHEY, CDR2 SMNVEV (reference sequence). The CDR3 DNA is TGTGCCAGCAGTTCCCCCGGGACAGGGGCTCTCGAAGCTTTCTTT. Its protein is CASSSPGTGALEAFF.

This clonotype was observed at least ten times. The chain links TRBV7-9 to TRBJ1-4, with a tentative D call TRBD1 (5 bases). V gave up 5 bases and J gave up 7 bases, with 17 bases separating them. Germline V lookup: CDR1 SEHNR, CDR2 FQNEAQ (reference sequence). This CDR3 is 15 amino acids long. The CDR3 DNA reads TGTGCCAGCAGCCCACCCCGGGGGGGGGGTGAAAAACTGTTTTTT. This gives the protein CASSPPRGGGEKLFF.

This clonotype showed up just once. A read error is possible here, since a much larger clone lies one base away. This chain joins TRBV7-3 and TRBJ2-4; D perhaps matches TRBD1 (6 bases). Germline CDR1 is SGHTA and CDR2 is FQGTGA. The CDR3 length is 14 residues. CDR3 coding DNA: TGTGCCGGCAGCTCAGGACAGGCCAAAAACATTCAGTACTTC. Its protein product is CAGSSGQAKNIQYF.

This sequence joins TRBV6-2 or TRBV6-3 and TRBJ1-4; maybe TRBD1 (6 bases). Looked up from germline, CDR1 is MNHEY and CDR2 is SVGEGT. V was shortened by 2 bases and J by 10 bases, with 17 bases between the two germline ends. The CDR3 is 15 amino acids. The CDR3 sequence: CASSYRGQRRRKLFF. For the CDR3, the DNA is TGTGCCAGCAGTTACAGAGGACAGAGGAGGAGAAAACTGTTTTTT.

The J gene is TRBJ2-7, the V gene TRBV27; D unclear. The CDR3 totals 13 residues. V dropped 8 bases and J dropped 2 bases, with 13 bases sitting between them. Germline assignment: CDR1 MNHEY and CDR2 SMNVEV (reference sequence). CDR3 loop: CASRKRAPYEQYF. The CDR3 DNA reads as TGTGCCAGCCGTAAAAGGGCCCCCTACGAGCAGTACTTC.

This clonotype was counted at least ten times. J is TRBJ1-3 and V is TRBV7-8, with D hard to call. This CDR3 is 15 amino acids long. V lost 5 bases, J lost 0 bases, and 11 bases lay in between. CDR1 is SGHVS and CDR2 is FQNEAQ in the germline V gene. This chain's CDR3 is CASSPVGISGNTIYF. The DNA of the CDR3 is TGTGCCAGCAGCCCCGTAGGAATCTCTGGAAACACCATATATTTT.

As regards this clonotype: A much more abundant neighbour one base away suggests this may be a read error. V is TRBV6-6 and J is TRBJ1-5; D is possibly TRBD1 (5 bases). The CDR3 covers 13 residues. Germline CDR1 MNHNY, CDR2 SVGAGI (reference sequence). For the CDR3, the DNA is TGTGCCAGCAGTTACGGGGGAGGGCAGCCCCAGCTTTTT. Amino acid sequence: CASSYGGGQPQLF.

In its sample, this clonotype was seen many times. The chain couples TRBV7-3 to TRBJ2-5; 11 bases match TRBD2. With V trimmed by 5 bases and J by 4 bases, 6 bases remained unmatched. CDR3 length: 15 residues. CDR1 is SGHTA, CDR2 FQGTGA, per germline. The CDR3 reads CASSIGTSGRETQYF. The CDR3, as DNA: TGTGCCAGCAGCATAGGGACTAGCGGTCGAGAGACCCAGTACTTC.

This clonotype was recorded at least ten times. V gene TRBV2 combines with J gene TRBJ1-2, with D unclear. The length of the CDR3 is 15 residues. V lost 2 bases and J lost 6, with 16 bases in between. The V gene's germline CDR1 is SNHLY and CDR2 FYNNEI. This CDR3 is CASSERVDPMDGYTF. CDR3 bases: TGTGCCAGCAGTGAACGGGTAGATCCCATGGATGGCTACACCTTC.

This clonotype was observed many times. The chain combines TRBV29-1 with TRBJ2-7; 10 positions match TRBD2. This CDR3 comprises 13 residues. V shed 4 bases and J 3 bases; nucleotides not matched to a gene: 3. Germline V CDR1 and CDR2: SQVTM, ANQGSEA. The CDR3 nucleotides are TGCAGCGTTGGGATAGCGGGAGGCTACGAGCAGTACTTC. Its translation is CSVGIAGGYEQYF.

This clonotype was observed many times. The chain links TRBV19 to TRBJ1-5, with a tentative D call TRBD1 (5 bases). Germline assignment: CDR1 LNHDA and CDR2 SQIVND (reference sequence). Between the trimmed V and J ends, which lost 4 bases and 11 bases, there was a span of 12 bases. This CDR3 region has 12 residues. The CDR3 here is CASSTRDWTQHF. The CDR3 DNA follows: TGTGCCAGTAGTACCCGGGACTGGACCCAGCATTTT.